Below, one TCR beta chain is given with its context. This specimen comes from a study of blood T cell repertoires in COVID-19. Study details: Sources were T cells, B-cell-depleted T cells, or PBMCs; the material itself was cDNA or gDNA.

Repertoires were generated with immunoSEQ multiplex PCR, while TCRdb's copy carries only in-frame clones and drops some. The sample lists approximately 350,000 clones, around 83% occurring once. Trimming at V came to 2 bases and at J to 4 bases, leaving 7 bases not matched to a gene. This CDR3 contains 16 residues. Germline V gives CDR1 SGHNT, CDR2 YENEEA. Everyone who took part was 18 to 89 years old, and they came from 24 US areas. The TCR was taken from a woman aged 45 to 65 who had recovered from COVID-19. The rearrangement joins TRBV11-3 to TRBJ2-2; 7 bases line up with TRBD2. The sequencing input was PBMCs or T cells enriched from blood (not recorded which). Here the CDR3 DNA reads TGTGCCAGCAGCTTAAGCGGGGTGGGGGGCACCGGGGAGCTGTTTTTT. Residues: CASSLSGVGGTGELFF.